The clone carrying this TCR beta chain showed up just once. This sample stems from a study of OX40 agonist ivuxolimab in advanced cancers. Overall study: A mean age of roughly 60 years, range about 20 to 85, was recorded, and approximately 85% were male.

Germline assignment: CDR1 KGHSH and CDR2 LQKENI. With 2 bases removed from V and 1 base from J, the gap between germline ends came to 11 bases. This CDR3 has 16 residues. Patients were ineligible given autoimmune disease history or systemic immunosuppression. Cycle 7 day 1, cycle 4 day 1, and baseline were the timepoints at which blood was sampled. The data were produced by immunoSEQ multiplex PCR, yet TCRdb's version contains in-frame clones alone and is incomplete. The sample holds more than 70,000 clones; about 90% are singletons and the top ten take about 1.7%. This sample comprised CD4+ or CD8+ T cells sorted from blood, obtained in a trial of the OX40 agonist ivuxolimab. The chain joins TRBV18 to TRBJ2-2; perhaps TRBD2 as D (6 bases). The sequence was obtained from an adult with an advanced solid tumor such as melanoma, head and neck, liver or kidney cancer. CDR3: CASSPRQGGNTGELFF. As DNA, the CDR3 is TGTGCCAGCTCACCAAGGCAGGGAGGGAACACCGGGGAGCTGTTTTTT.